This TCR beta chain derives from a study of blood T cell repertoires in COVID-19. The wider study: The United States, Italy and Spain were the sources of the acute and convalescent COVID-19 samples. Sample material is recorded as cDNA or gDNA derived from T cells, B-cell-depleted T cells, or PBMCs.

Authors' analysis steps: Using reference gene primer amplification, nucleated cell counts were estimated. The protocol was immunoSEQ multiplex PCR, while the TCRdb copy is restricted to in-frame clones and leaves out a portion. That table is the source of V, J and clone size, and D and trimming were worked out from the DNA. The sample lists about 180,000 clones; approximately 86% were seen once. CDR1 is SEHNR, CDR2 FQNEAQ, per germline (reference sequence). The length of the CDR3 is 15 residues. Deletions cut 5 bases from V and 0 bases from J, with 11 bases between. Cohort 3 recovery required two negative PCRs, clearance, or symptom resolution.

Sequenced sample: PBMCs or T cells enriched from blood (not recorded which). The sequence came from a man aged 55 to 70 who had recovered from COVID-19. The rearrangement links TRBV7-9 to TRBJ1-5, with D possibly matching TRBD1 (5 bases). The CDR3 DNA sequence: TGTGCCAGCAGCCCGGGGACTTATAGCAATCAGCCCCAGCATTTT. It codes for CASSPGTYSNQPQHF.